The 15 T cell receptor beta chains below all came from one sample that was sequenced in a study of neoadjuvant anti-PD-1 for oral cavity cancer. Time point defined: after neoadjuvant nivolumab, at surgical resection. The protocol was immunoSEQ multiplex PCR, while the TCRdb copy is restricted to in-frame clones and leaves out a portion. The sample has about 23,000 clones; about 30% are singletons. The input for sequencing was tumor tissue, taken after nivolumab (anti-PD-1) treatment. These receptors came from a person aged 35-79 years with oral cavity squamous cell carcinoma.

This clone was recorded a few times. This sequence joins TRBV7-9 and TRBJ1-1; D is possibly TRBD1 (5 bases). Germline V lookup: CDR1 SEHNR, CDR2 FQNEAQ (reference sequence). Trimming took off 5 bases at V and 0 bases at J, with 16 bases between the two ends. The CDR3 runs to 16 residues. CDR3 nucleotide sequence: TGTGCCAGCAGCCCGACAATAGACAGCCTGAACACTGAAGCTTTCTTT. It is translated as CASSPTIDSLNTEAFF.

The CDR3 DNA reads as TGTGCCAGCAGTTTCGCGAGGACAGGGAAAGAGACCCAGTACTTC. As protein: CASSFARTGKETQYF. The rearrangement uses TRBV28 and TRBJ2-5, with TRBD1 matching over 8 bases. Losses at the gene ends were 3 bases for V and 3 bases for J; bases not matched to a gene: 6. This CDR3 spans 15 amino acids. Germline V CDR1 and CDR2: MDHEN, SYDVKM.

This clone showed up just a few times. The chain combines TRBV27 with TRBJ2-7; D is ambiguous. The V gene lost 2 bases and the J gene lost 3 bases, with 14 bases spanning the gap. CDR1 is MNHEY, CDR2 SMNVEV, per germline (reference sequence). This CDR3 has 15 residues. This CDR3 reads CASSLKGFAGYEQYF. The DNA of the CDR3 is TGTGCCAGCAGTTTAAAGGGTTTCGCAGGCTACGAGCAGTACTTC.

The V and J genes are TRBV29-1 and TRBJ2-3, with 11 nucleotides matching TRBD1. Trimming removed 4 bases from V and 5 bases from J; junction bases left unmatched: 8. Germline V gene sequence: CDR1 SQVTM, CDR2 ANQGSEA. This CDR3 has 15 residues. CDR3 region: CSVVGDRGRLDTQYF. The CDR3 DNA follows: TGCAGCGTTGTAGGGGACAGGGGGAGATTAGATACGCAGTATTTT.

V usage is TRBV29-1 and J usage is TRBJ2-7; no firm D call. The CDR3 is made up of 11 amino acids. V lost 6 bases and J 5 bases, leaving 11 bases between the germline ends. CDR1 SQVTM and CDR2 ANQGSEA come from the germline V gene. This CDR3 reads CSVYGLDEQYF. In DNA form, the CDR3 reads TGCAGCGTCTACGGCCTGGACGAGCAGTACTTC.

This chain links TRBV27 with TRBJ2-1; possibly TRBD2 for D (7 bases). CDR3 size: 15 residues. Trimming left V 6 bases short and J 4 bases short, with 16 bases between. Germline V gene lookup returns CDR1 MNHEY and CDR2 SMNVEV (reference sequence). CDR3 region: CASRLEAGAYNEQFF. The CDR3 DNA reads TGTGCCAGCAGACTGGAGGCGGGGGCTTACAATGAGCAGTTCTTC.

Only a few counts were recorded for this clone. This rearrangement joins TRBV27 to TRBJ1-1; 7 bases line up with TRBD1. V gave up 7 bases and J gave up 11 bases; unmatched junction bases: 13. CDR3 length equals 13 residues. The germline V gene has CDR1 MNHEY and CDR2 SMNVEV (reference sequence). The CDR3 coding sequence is TGTGCCAGCACCCTTTTTGGGGAGGGGGCTGCTTTCTTT. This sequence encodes CASTLFGEGAAFF.

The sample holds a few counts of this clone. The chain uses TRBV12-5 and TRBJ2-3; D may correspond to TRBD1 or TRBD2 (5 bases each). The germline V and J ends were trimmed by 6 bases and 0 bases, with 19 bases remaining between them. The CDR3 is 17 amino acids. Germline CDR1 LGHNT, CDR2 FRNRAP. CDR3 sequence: CASGSSFGTSSTDTQYF. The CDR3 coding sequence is TGTGCTAGTGGGTCGTCATTCGGGACCTCTAGCACAGATACGCAGTATTTT.

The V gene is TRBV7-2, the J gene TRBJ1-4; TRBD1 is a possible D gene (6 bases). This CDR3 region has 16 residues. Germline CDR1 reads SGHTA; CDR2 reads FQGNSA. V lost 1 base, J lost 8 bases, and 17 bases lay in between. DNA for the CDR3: TGTGCCAGCAGCTTAGAACTGTGGCCAGGGGACGAAAAACTGTTTTTT. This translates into CASSLELWPGDEKLFF.

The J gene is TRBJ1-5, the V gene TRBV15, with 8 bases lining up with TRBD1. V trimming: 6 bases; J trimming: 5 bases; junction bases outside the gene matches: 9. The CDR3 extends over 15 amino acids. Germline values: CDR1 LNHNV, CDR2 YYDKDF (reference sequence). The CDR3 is CATRGDRRNDQPQHF. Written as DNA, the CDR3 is TGTGCCACCAGGGGGGACAGGCGAAATGATCAGCCCCAGCATTTT.

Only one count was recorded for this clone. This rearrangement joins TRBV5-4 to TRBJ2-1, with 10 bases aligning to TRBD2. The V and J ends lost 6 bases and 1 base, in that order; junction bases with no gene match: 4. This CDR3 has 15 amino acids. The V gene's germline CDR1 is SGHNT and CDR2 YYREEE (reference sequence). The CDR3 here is CASNVAGGSYNEQFF. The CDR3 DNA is TGTGCCAGCAATGTAGCGGGAGGATCCTACAATGAGCAGTTCTTC.

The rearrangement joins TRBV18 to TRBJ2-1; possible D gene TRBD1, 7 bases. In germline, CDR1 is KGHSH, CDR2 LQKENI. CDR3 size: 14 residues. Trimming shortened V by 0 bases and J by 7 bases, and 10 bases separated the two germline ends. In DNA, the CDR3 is TGTGCCAGCTCACCACCTTCAGGGGGGAATGAGCAGTTCTTC. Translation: CASSPPSGGNEQFF.

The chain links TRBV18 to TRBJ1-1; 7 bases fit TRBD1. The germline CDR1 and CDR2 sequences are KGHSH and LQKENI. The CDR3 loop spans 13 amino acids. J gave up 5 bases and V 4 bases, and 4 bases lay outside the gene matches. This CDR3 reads CASSQGARTEAFF. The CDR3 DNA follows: TGTGCCAGCTCACAGGGGGCAAGGACTGAAGCTTTCTTT.

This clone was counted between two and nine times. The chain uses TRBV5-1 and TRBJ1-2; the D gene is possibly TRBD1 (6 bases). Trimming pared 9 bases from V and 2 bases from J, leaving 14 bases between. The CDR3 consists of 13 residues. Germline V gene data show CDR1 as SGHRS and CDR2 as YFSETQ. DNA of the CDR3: TGCGCCACGAGGGCAGGGGAGAACTATGGCTACACCTTC. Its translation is CATRAGENYGYTF. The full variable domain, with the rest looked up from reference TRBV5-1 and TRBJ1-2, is KAGVTQTPRYLIKTRGQQVTLSCSPISGHRSVSWYQQTPGQGLQFLFEYFSETQRNKGNFPGRFSGRQFSNSRSEMNVSTLELGDSALYLCATRAGENYGYTFGSGTRLTVV.

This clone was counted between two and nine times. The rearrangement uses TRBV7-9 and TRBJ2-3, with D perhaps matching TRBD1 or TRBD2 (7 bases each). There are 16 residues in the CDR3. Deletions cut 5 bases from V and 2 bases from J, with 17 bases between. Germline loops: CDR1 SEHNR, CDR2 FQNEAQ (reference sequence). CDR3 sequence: CASSLGEGAYTDTQYF. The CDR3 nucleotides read TGTGCCAGCAGCCTAGGGGAGGGGGCCTACACAGATACGCAGTATTTT.